This note documents a single T cell receptor (beta chain) sequence. Its antigen is currently unknown. Cells were CD45RO-negative CD62L-positive naive CD4 T cells sorted from PBMCs. The sample comes from a study of human versus mouse CDR3 diversity and MHC coevolution. General study results and limits: Most of the three human donors had the lowest clonal inequality.

The germline gives CDR1 LNHDA, CDR2 SQIVND (reference sequence). V was trimmed by 5 bases and J by 2 bases, leaving 13 bases between them. This CDR3 is 15 amino acids long. The repertoire was sequenced with immunoSEQ multiplex PCR; TCRdb's copy has only in-frame clones and lacks some. The data show some 80,000 clones, around 90% seen once. This chain uses TRBV19 with TRBJ1-5; D may be TRBD1 (6 bases). The receptor comes from a person aged 30-69 years in good health. Sequencing used naive CD4+ T cells from blood. Indicated subset: CD45RO-negative CD62L-positive naive CD4 T cells. CDR3 nucleotide sequence: TGTGCCAGTAGTTCACAGGGTATGGGCAATCAGCCCCAGCATTTT. Protein sequence: CASSSQGMGNQPQHF. The full variable domain, with the rest looked up from reference TRBV19 and TRBJ1-5, is DGGITQSPKYLFRKEGQNVTLSCEQNLNHDAMYWYRQDPGQGLRLIYYSQIVNDFQKGDIAEGYSVSREKKESFPLTVTSAQKNPTAFYLCASSSQGMGNQPQHFGDGTRLSIL.